This entry is about one T cell receptor beta chain. This clone was observed a single time. Its antigen is unknown. No quality values exist for individual bases; no much larger clone is one base distant. The sample belongs to a study of ipilimumab plus nivolumab after autologous stem cell transplantation (dated by TCRdb to the early 2020s). About the full investigation: Trial patients received a median of about five ipilimumab doses and roughly eight nivolumab doses. Primary refractory and relapsed disease were included in the DLBCL cohort, with 18-month progression-free survival of about 86% and 29%, respectively. Patients with high-risk diffuse large B cell lymphoma, mature T cell lymphoma, or multiple myeloma undergoing autologous transplant were enrolled in the trial. Under 40 patients made up the trial's intent-to-treat population. General conclusions and limits of the study: According to the authors, a biologic rationale for studying the approach further came from T cell receptor repertoire, regulatory T cell phenotype and gut microbiota profiles. Combined checkpoint inhibition appeared tolerable as post-transplant consolidation, according to the authors' conclusion.

The germline V gene encodes CDR1 MNHNY and CDR2 SVGAGI (reference sequence). Relative to germline, V is 8 bases shorter and J is 5 bases shorter, with 17 bases between their ends. The CDR3 runs 14 residues from the cysteine to the phenylalanine. Left in the record is the CDR3 DNA by itself, 42 bases read in frame from the first base. Starting 14 to 28 days after the autologous transplant, patients began checkpoint therapy, which included ipilimumab at 1 mg/kg intravenously on day 1 of selected weeks. Patients received nivolumab at 3 mg/kg intravenously on day 1 of weeks 1, 4, 7, 10, and every two weeks through week 26. The study was a Phase Ib clinical trial testing combined checkpoint inhibition with ipilimumab and nivolumab as consolidation after autologous stem cell transplantation. The method behind the library was the immunoSEQ multiplex PCR assay. TCRdb retrieved this table from immuneACCESS and kept in-frame rearrangements only. Not all clones are present; in checked studies, unresolved V genes account for under half, and no reason is known for the remainder. The sample table records some 87,000 clones; 83% of these occur just once. The ten largest make up approximately 2.2% of the sample.

The clonotype was recovered from a male donor with diffuse large B-cell lymphoma. This chain joins TRBV6-6 to TRBJ2-3; the D gene is possibly TRBD1, with 7 bases matching. The sample was PBMCs, taken in a trial of ipilimumab plus nivolumab as post-transplant consolidation. The CDR3 is CASQSRGRRDTQYF. The DNA sequence is TGTGCCAGCCAATCCAGGGGGAGGCGAGATACGCAGTATTTT.